Each of the 28 T cell receptor beta chains below was sequenced from the same sample in a study of cytomegalovirus exposure and HLA in healthy donors. Assay used: immunoSEQ multiplex PCR; TCRdb lists only in-frame clones, some missing. The sample consists of about 150,000 clones, 70% to 90% of them appearing once. Sequencing used PBMCs. All receptors come from a human donor in good health.

The chain is built from TRBV6-6 and TRBJ1-6, with D perhaps TRBD1 (6 bases). The germline gives CDR1 MNHNY, CDR2 SVGAGI (reference sequence). The CDR3 is 16 residues long. Trimming left V 5 bases short and J 4 bases short, with 15 bases between. CDR3 protein: CASSGSGTPYNSPLHF. CDR3 sequence (DNA): TGTGCCAGCAGTGGCTCCGGGACACCTTATAATTCACCCCTCCACTTT.

This chain links TRBV7-2 with TRBJ1-1, with D possibly being TRBD1 (6 bases). This CDR3 comprises 15 residues. Germline loops: CDR1 SGHTA, CDR2 FQGNSA. The V end lost 5 bases, the J end lost 0 bases, and 13 bases lay between the germline ends. The CDR3 DNA is TGTGCCAGCAGCCCTCTTGGACAGATGAACACTGAAGCTTTCTTT. It specifies CASSPLGQMNTEAFF.

The chain couples TRBV11-1 to TRBJ1-1; D is possibly TRBD1 (5 bases). The CDR3 has 16 amino acids. Trimming shortened V by 3 bases and J by 1 base, and 15 bases separated the two germline ends. The germline V gene encodes CDR1 SGHAT and CDR2 FQDESV (reference sequence). The CDR3 nucleotides are TGTGCCAGCAGCTTTGACAGAGCGACTGAGAACACTGAAGCTTTCTTT. This translates into CASSFDRATENTEAFF. Using reference TRBV11-1 and TRBJ1-1 for the parts outside the CDR3, the full variable domain is EAEVAQSPRYKITEKSQAVAFWCDPISGHATLYWYRQILGQGPELLVQFQDESVVDDSQLPKDRFSAERLKGVDSTLKIQPAELGDSAMYLCASSFDRATENTEAFFGQGTRLTVV.

The genes are TRBV6-1 and TRBJ1-5, with TRBD1 identical over 10 bases. Germline loops: CDR1 MNHNS, CDR2 SASEGT. V was clipped by 11 bases and J by 5 bases; unmatched bases: 6. This CDR3 comprises 13 residues. This CDR3 reads CAGGDRGYQPQHF. The CDR3 DNA sequence: TGTGCCGGTGGGGACAGGGGCTATCAGCCCCAGCATTTT.

V and J are TRBV6-5 and TRBJ1-2, with 8 positions matching TRBD1. Germline assignment: CDR1 MNHEY and CDR2 SVGAGI. The CDR3 loop spans 14 amino acids. Trimming cost V 5 bases and J 0 bases; bases outside gene matches: 2. Written as DNA, the CDR3 is TGTGCCAGCAGTAAACAGGGGGCTAACTATGGCTACACCTTC. Its protein product is CASSKQGANYGYTF.

The chain recombines TRBV6-5 with TRBJ2-1; TRBD2 matches 8 bases. This CDR3 has 16 amino acids. Germline V CDR1 and CDR2: MNHEY, SVGAGI. Trimming cost V 4 bases and J 7 bases; bases outside gene matches: 12. The CDR3 sequence is CASSSTSGRGKNEQFF. The CDR3 DNA follows: TGTGCCAGCAGTTCGACCAGCGGGAGAGGGAAAAATGAGCAGTTCTTC.

V gene TRBV7-9 combines with J gene TRBJ1-1; the D is unclear. The CDR3 length is 15 residues. Germline V gene data show CDR1 as SEHNR and CDR2 as FQNEAQ (reference sequence). V lost 3 bases, J lost 3 bases, and 14 bases lay in between. Here the CDR3 reads CASSLQRQSDTEAFF. The CDR3 DNA reads as TGTGCCAGCAGCTTGCAGAGGCAGAGCGACACTGAAGCTTTCTTT. The whole variable domain, filled in from reference TRBV7-9 and TRBJ1-1, reads DTGVSQNPRHKITKRGQNVTFRCDPISEHNRLYWYRQTLGQGPEFLTYFQNEAQLEKSRLLSDRFSAERPKGSFSTLEIQRTEQGDSAMYLCASSLQRQSDTEAFFGQGTRLTVV.

The chain couples TRBV5-6 to TRBJ1-4; a possible D gene is TRBD1 (6 bases). Germline CDR1 is SGHDT and CDR2 is YYEEEE. The CDR3 covers 13 residues. V was clipped by 0 bases and J by 10 bases, with 10 bases between them. Here the CDR3 DNA reads TGTGCCAGCAGCTTGGACAGGGTTGGAAAACTGTTTTTT. Translating it yields CASSLDRVGKLFF.

The chain has TRBV5-4 and TRBJ2-5, with 8 bases matching TRBD2. There are 15 residues in the CDR3. Germline V gene sequence: CDR1 SGHNT, CDR2 YYREEE (reference sequence). The junction had 9 bases not matched to a gene; V was cut back by 4 bases and J by 4 bases. The CDR3 loop reads CASSPGGGGRETQYF. The CDR3 DNA sequence: TGTGCCAGCAGCCCCGGGGGGGGAGGGCGAGAGACCCAGTACTTC.

This clone was seen only a few times. The chain combines TRBV16 with TRBJ1-6; D gene ambiguous. Looked up from germline, CDR1 is KGHSY and CDR2 is FQNENV. The V gene lost 2 bases and the J gene lost 13 bases, with 18 bases spanning the gap. This CDR3 contains 15 residues. The CDR3 region is CASSQIEVRGEPLHF. The CDR3 nucleotides are TGTGCCAGCAGCCAAATTGAAGTTAGAGGAGAGCCCCTCCACTTT.

The genes are TRBV27 and TRBJ2-1, with 10 nucleotides matching TRBD2. Germline assignment: CDR1 MNHEY and CDR2 SMNVEV (reference sequence). The CDR3 runs 15 residues. V dropped 8 bases and J dropped 4; count of bases not matched to a gene: 8. The CDR3 bases are TGTGCCAGCTTCCCCCTAGCGGGAGTATACAATGAGCAGTTCTTC. It specifies CASFPLAGVYNEQFF.

The genes are TRBV27 and TRBJ2-7; the D is unclear. There are 14 residues in the CDR3. V was pared by 9 bases and J by 3 bases, with 18 bases between. The germline V gene has CDR1 MNHEY and CDR2 SMNVEV (reference sequence). In DNA form, the CDR3 reads TGTGCCAGATTTATACGCGGATCGGTCTACGAGCAGTACTTC. Amino acid sequence: CARFIRGSVYEQYF.

The gene calls are TRBV9 and TRBJ2-2, with D hard to call. Germline V gene data show CDR1 as SGDLS and CDR2 as YYNGEE. The CDR3 has 16 residues. Trimming pared 0 bases from V and 6 bases from J, leaving 15 bases between. CDR3 DNA sequence: TGTGCCAGCAGCGTAGGGATCGATCAGGAATCCGGGGAGCTGTTTTTT. Its protein product is CASSVGIDQESGELFF. Variable domain in full (rest from reference TRBV9 and TRBJ2-2): DSGVTQTPKHLITATGQRVTLRCSPRSGDLSVYWYQQSLDQGLQFLIQYYNGEERAKGNILERFSAQQFPDLHSELNLSSLELGDSALYFCASSVGIDQESGELFFGEGSRLTVL.

The V and J genes are TRBV5-5 and TRBJ2-7, with 13 positions matching TRBD2. The trim removed 5 bases at V and 2 bases at J, leaving 7 bases unmatched. Germline-derived CDR1 and CDR2 are SGHKS and YYEKEE (reference sequence). This CDR3 contains 16 residues. The CDR3 nucleotides are TGTGCCAGCAGGCGGACTAGCGGGGGAGGGACCTACGAGCAGTACTTC. It yields the protein CASRRTSGGGTYEQYF.

The CDR3 loop reads CASSLDLVRGFLYF. Here the CDR3 DNA reads TGTGCCAGCAGCTTAGATCTCGTGCGGGGGTTTTTGTACTTC. The chain recombines TRBV11-2 with TRBJ2-7; the match to TRBD2 covers 7 bases. Germline V gives CDR1 SGHAT, CDR2 FQNNGV. V dropped 0 bases and J dropped 12; count of bases not matched to a gene: 11. This CDR3 contains 14 residues. Full variable domain (rest looked up from reference TRBV11-2 and TRBJ2-7): EAGVAQSPRYKIIEKRQSVAFWCNPISGHATLYWYQQILGQGPKLLIQFQNNGVVDDSQLPKDRFSAERLKGVDSTLKIQPAKLEDSAVYLCASSLDLVRGFLYFGPGTRLTVT.

The chain combines TRBV6-4 with TRBJ2-1; TRBD2 aligns across 9 bases. J gave up 0 bases and V 5 bases, and 8 bases lay outside the gene matches. CDR1 and CDR2 (germline): MRHNA, SNTAGT. The CDR3 totals 17 residues. CDR3 loop: CASSSIAGASSYNEQFF. CDR3 sequence (DNA): TGTGCCAGCAGTTCGATAGCGGGAGCTTCCTCCTACAATGAGCAGTTCTTC.

This chain uses TRBV5-4 with TRBJ2-2; possibly TRBD1 for D (6 bases). The CDR3 spans 16 residues. The V end lost 3 bases, the J end lost 0 bases, and 12 bases lay between the germline ends. Per the germline V gene, CDR1 is SGHNT and CDR2 is YYREEE (reference sequence). As DNA, the CDR3 is TGTGCCAGCAGCTCTAGACAGGTTTCGAACACCGGGGAGCTGTTTTTT. This gives the protein CASSSRQVSNTGELFF. The whole variable domain, filled in from reference TRBV5-4 and TRBJ2-2, reads ETGVTQSPTHLIKTRGQQVTLRCSSQSGHNTVSWYQQALGQGPQFIFQYYREEENGRGNFPPRFSGLQFPNYSSELNVNALELDDSALYLCASSSRQVSNTGELFFGEGSRLTVL.

J is TRBJ1-6 and V is TRBV19, with D tentatively TRBD1 (5 bases). The CDR3 is 15 residues long. Germline loops: CDR1 LNHDA, CDR2 SQIVND (reference sequence). V lost 2 bases and J 9 bases, leaving 14 bases between the germline ends. CDR3 protein: CASSISPGQTSPLHF. For the CDR3, the DNA is TGTGCCAGTAGTATAAGTCCAGGGCAAACTTCACCCCTCCACTTT.

This chain connects TRBV7-2 to TRBJ2-3, with TRBD2 as a possible D gene (5 bases). CDR3 size: 15 residues. V lost 5 bases, J lost 2 bases, and 14 bases lay in between. Germline-derived CDR1 and CDR2 are SGHTA and FQGNSA. Here the CDR3 DNA reads TGTGCCAGCAGCCCAGCCACGGGAATCACAGATACGCAGTATTTT. It yields the protein CASSPATGITDTQYF.

This sequence joins TRBV18 and TRBJ1-2; D remains unclear. Germline CDR1 KGHSH, CDR2 LQKENI. The CDR3 runs to 16 residues. V lost 4 bases to trimming and J lost 0 bases, with 15 bases between them. The DNA of the CDR3 is TGTGCCAGCTCACGATCTCACGGTAAAGCTAACTATGGCTACACCTTC. As protein: CASSRSHGKANYGYTF.

The V gene is TRBV4-3, the J gene TRBJ2-1, with 11 bases identical to TRBD2. CDR3 length: 18 residues. Germline V CDR1 and CDR2: LGHNA, YSLEER. V gave up 0 bases and J gave up 8 bases; unmatched junction bases: 12. CDR3 nucleotides: TGCGCCAGCAGCCAAGAAGGTGGGAGACTAGCGGGGATTTATGAGCAGTTCTTC. Protein: CASSQEGGRLAGIYEQFF.

The CDR3, as DNA: TGTGCCAGCAGCCAAGACCGAAGACTAGTCAGAAGAGGATACAATGAGCAGTTCTTC. This sequence encodes CASSQDRRLVRRGYNEQFF. This rearrangement joins TRBV14 to TRBJ2-1, with D maybe TRBD2 (6 bases). This CDR3 has 19 amino acids. The V gene lost 0 bases and the J gene lost 4 bases, with 22 bases spanning the gap. Germline V CDR1 and CDR2: SGHDN, FVKESK.

The J gene is TRBJ1-2, the V gene TRBV7-6; weak D call: TRBD1 (5 bases). Germline values: CDR1 SGHVS, CDR2 FNYEAQ. V gave up 5 bases and J gave up 7 bases, with 14 bases separating them. This CDR3 has 13 amino acids. The CDR3 here is CASSPLGGFGYTF. As DNA, the CDR3 is TGTGCCAGCAGCCCCTTGGGGGGTTTTGGCTACACCTTC.

The J gene is TRBJ2-7, the V gene TRBV4-1; 7 positions agree with TRBD2. V lost 0 bases, J lost 2 bases, and 1 base stayed unmatched. The germline CDR1 and CDR2 sequences are MGHRA and YSYEKL. The CDR3 sequence is 14 residues long. The CDR3 DNA is TGCGCCAGCAGCCAAGAGGGGGGGGCCTACGAGCAGTACTTC. It specifies CASSQEGGAYEQYF.

The V gene is TRBV9, the J gene TRBJ1-1; unclear D gene. The germline V gene has CDR1 SGDLS and CDR2 YYNGEE. The V and J ends lost 0 bases and 0 bases respectively, with 9 bases between them. The CDR3 has 15 residues. The CDR3 DNA follows: TGTGCCAGCAGCGTAGTCGGGAGGATGAACACTGAAGCTTTCTTT. This gives the protein CASSVVGRMNTEAFF.

This clone was observed at least ten times. The rearrangement links TRBV30 to TRBJ1-1, with TRBD1 matching over 7 bases. Germline V gives CDR1 GTSNPN, CDR2 SVGIG (reference sequence). The V segment lost 2 bases and the J segment 0 bases; nucleotides outside the gene matches: 3. The CDR3 is 14 residues long. The CDR3 spells CAWSKGTVNTEAFF. CDR3 DNA sequence: TGTGCCTGGAGTAAAGGGACAGTGAACACTGAAGCTTTCTTT.

This sequence joins TRBV5-4 and TRBJ1-2; 9 nucleotides match TRBD1. The ends lost 3 bases at V and 7 bases at J; junction bases unmatched: 4. The CDR3 consists of 13 residues. Germline V gives CDR1 SGHNT, CDR2 YYREEE (reference sequence). In DNA, the CDR3 is TGTGCCAGCAGCTGGGACAGGGTGGTTGGCTACACCTTC. Translated, it gives CASSWDRVVGYTF.

This rearrangement joins TRBV11-3 to TRBJ2-1, with TRBD2 matching over 11 bases. Germline loops: CDR1 SGHNT, CDR2 YENEEA. V lost 1 base, J lost 2 bases, and 7 bases stayed unmatched. This CDR3 has 18 amino acids. CDR3 loop: CASSLGRTSGFPYNEQFF. The CDR3 DNA reads as TGTGCCAGCAGCTTAGGCCGGACTAGCGGGTTCCCCTACAATGAGCAGTTCTTC.